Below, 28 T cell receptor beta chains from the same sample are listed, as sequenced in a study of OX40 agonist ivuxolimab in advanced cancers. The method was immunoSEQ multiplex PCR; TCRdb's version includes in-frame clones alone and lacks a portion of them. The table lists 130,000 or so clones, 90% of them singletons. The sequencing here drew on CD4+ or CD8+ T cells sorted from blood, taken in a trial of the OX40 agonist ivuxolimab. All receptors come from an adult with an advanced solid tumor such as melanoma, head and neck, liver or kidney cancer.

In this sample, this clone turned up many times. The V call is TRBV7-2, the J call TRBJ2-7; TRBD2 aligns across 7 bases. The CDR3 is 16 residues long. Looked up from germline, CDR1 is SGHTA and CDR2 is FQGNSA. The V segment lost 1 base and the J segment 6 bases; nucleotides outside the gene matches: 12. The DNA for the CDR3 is TGTGCCAGCAGCTTAGTGCGACTAGCAGTCTACGCCGAGCAGTACTTC. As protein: CASSLVRLAVYAEQYF.

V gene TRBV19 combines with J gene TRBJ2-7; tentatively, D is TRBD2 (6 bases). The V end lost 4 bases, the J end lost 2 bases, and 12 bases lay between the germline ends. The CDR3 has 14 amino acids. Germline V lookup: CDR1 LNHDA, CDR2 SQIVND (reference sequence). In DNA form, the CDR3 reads TGTGCCAGTAGTACCCTAGCGACTACCTACGAGCAGTACTTC. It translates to CASSTLATTYEQYF.

CDR3: CASSFRQGRNYGYTF. Written as DNA, the CDR3 is TGTGCCAGCAGCTTTAGACAGGGTAGAAACTATGGCTACACCTTC. J is TRBJ1-2 and V is TRBV5-4, with TRBD1 matching 7 bases. CDR1 is SGHNT, CDR2 YYREEE, per germline (reference sequence). This CDR3 is built from 15 residues. V dropped 2 bases and J dropped 2; count of bases not matched to a gene: 6.

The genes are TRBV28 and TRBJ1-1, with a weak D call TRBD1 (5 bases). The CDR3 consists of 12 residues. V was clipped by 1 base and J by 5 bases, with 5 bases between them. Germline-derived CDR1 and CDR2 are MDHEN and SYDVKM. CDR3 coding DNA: TGTGCCAGCAGTTTATACAGGACTGAAGCTTTCTTT. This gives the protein CASSLYRTEAFF.

The CDR3 reads CASSPGQASEQYF. Here the CDR3 DNA reads TGTGCCAGCAGCCCGGGACAGGCAAGCGAGCAGTACTTC. The chain couples TRBV7-3 to TRBJ2-7; 8 bases line up with TRBD1. The V segment lost 5 bases and the J segment 6 bases; nucleotides outside the gene matches: 6. CDR3 length: 13 amino acids. Looked up from germline, CDR1 is SGHTA and CDR2 is FQGTGA. Based on the CDR3 plus reference TRBV7-3 and TRBJ2-7, the full variable domain is GAGVSQTPSNKVTEKGKYVELRCDPISGHTALYWYRQSLGQGPEFLIYFQGTGAADDSGLPNDRFFAVRPEGSVSTLKIQRTERGDSAVYLCASSPGQASEQYFGPGTRLTVT.

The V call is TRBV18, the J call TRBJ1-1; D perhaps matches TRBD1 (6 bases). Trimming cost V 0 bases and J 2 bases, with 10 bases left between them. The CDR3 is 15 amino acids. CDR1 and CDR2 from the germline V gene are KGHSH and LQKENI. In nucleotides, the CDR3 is TGTGCCAGCTCACCACCGGCAGGGGCTAACACTGAAGCTTTCTTT. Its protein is CASSPPAGANTEAFF.

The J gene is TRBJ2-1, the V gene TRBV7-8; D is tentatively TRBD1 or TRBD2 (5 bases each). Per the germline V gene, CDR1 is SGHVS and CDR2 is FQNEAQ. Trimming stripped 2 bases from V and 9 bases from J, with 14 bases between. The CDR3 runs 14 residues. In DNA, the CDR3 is TGTGCCAGCAGCTTAACTAAGGGGAGCAGTGAGCAGTTCTTC. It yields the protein CASSLTKGSSEQFF.

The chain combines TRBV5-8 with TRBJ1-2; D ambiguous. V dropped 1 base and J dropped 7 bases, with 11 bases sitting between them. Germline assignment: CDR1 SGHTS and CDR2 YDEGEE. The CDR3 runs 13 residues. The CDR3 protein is CASSLFAELGYTF. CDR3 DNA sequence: TGTGCCAGCAGCTTGTTTGCAGAGCTTGGCTACACCTTC.

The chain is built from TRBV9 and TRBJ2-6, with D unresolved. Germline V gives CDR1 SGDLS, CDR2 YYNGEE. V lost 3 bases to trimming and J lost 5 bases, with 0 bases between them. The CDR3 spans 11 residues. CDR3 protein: CASSGANVLTF. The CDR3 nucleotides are TGTGCCAGCAGCGGGGCCAACGTCCTGACTTTC.

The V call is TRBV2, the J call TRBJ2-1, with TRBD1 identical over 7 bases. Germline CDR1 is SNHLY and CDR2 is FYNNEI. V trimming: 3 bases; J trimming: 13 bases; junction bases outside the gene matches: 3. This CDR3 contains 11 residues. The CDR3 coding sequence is TGTGCCAGCAGTGACGAAGGGGGCCAGTTCTTC. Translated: CASSDEGGQFF.

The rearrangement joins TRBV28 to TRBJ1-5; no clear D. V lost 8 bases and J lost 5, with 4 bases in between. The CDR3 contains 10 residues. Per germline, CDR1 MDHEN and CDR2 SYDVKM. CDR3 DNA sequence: TGTGCCAGCGGGTATCAGCCCCAGCATTTT. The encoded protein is CASGYQPQHF. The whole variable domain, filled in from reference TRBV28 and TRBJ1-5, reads DVKVTQSSRYLVKRTGEKVFLECVQDMDHENMFWYRQDPGLGLRLIYFSYDVKMKEKGDIPEGYSVSREKKERFSLILESASTNQTSMYLCASGYQPQHFGDGTRLSIL.

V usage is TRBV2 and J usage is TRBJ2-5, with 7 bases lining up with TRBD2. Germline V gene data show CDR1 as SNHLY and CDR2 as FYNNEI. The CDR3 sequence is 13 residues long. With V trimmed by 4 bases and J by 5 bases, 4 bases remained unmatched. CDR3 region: CASSVTSMETQYF. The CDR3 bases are TGTGCCAGCAGTGTGACTAGCATGGAGACCCAGTACTTC.

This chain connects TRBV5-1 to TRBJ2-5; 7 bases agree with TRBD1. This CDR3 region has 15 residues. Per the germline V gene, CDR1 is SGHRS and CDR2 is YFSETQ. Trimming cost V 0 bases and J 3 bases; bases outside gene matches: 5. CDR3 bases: TGCGCCAGCAGCTTGGCCGGGACAGACAAAGAGACCCAGTACTTC. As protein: CASSLAGTDKETQYF. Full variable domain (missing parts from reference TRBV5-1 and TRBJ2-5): KAGVTQTPRYLIKTRGQQVTLSCSPISGHRSVSWYQQTPGQGLQFLFEYFSETQRNKGNFPGRFSGRQFSNSRSEMNVSTLELGDSALYLCASSLAGTDKETQYFGPGTRLLVL.

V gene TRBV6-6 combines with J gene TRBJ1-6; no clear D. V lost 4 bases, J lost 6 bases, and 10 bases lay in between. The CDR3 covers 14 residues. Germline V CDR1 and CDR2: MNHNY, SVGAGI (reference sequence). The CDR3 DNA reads TGTGCCAGCAGTTCTCGGGCGGGTAATTCACCCCTCCACTTT. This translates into CASSSRAGNSPLHF.

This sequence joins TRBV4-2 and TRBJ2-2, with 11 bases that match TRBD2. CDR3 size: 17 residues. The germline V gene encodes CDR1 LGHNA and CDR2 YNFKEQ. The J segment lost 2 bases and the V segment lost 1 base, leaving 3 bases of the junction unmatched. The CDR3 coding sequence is TGTGCCAGCAGCCAAGTCACTAGCGGGAGAAACACCGGGGAGCTGTTTTTT. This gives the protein CASSQVTSGRNTGELFF.

CDR3 loop: CASSGPQETQYF. CDR3 DNA: TGTGCCAGCAGTGGGCCTCAAGAGACCCAGTACTTC. The genes are TRBV6-1 and TRBJ2-5; D not resolved. V dropped 4 bases and J dropped 2 bases, with 5 bases sitting between them. CDR1 and CDR2 from the germline V gene are MNHNS and SASEGT. CDR3 size: 12 residues.

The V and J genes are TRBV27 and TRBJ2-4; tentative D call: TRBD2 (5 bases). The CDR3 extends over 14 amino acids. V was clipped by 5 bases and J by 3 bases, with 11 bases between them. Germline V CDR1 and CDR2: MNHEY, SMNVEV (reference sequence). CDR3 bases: TGTGCCAGCAGTCCCCGGGGTTTCAAAAACATTCAGTACTTC. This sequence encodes CASSPRGFKNIQYF.

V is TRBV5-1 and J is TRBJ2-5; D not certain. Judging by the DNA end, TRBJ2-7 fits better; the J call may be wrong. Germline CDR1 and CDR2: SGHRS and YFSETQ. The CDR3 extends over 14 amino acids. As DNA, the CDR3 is TGCGCCAGCAGCTTGAGCGCGCCGTCCTACGAGCAGTACTTC. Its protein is CASSLSAPSYEQYF.

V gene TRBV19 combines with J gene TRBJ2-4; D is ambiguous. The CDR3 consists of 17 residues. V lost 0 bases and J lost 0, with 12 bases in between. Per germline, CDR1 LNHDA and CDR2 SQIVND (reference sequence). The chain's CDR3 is CASSIDLPVLAKNIQYF. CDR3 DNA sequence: TGTGCCAGTAGTATAGATCTGCCAGTACTAGCCAAAAACATTCAGTACTTC. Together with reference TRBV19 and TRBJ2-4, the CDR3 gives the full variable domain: DGGITQSPKYLFRKEGQNVTLSCEQNLNHDAMYWYRQDPGQGLRLIYYSQIVNDFQKGDIAEGYSVSREKKESFPLTVTSAQKNPTAFYLCASSIDLPVLAKNIQYFGAGTRLSVL.

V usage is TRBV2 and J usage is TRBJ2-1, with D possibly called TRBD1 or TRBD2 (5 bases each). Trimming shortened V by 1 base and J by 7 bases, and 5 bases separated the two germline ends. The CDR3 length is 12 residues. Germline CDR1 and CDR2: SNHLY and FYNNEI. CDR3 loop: CASSEGGNEQFF. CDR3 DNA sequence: TGTGCCAGCAGTGAAGGGGGGAATGAGCAGTTCTTC.

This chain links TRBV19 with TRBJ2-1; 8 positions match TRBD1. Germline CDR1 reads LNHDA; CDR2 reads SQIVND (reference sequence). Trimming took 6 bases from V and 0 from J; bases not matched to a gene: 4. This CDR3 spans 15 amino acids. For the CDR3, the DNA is TGTGCCAGTAGGCCGGGACAGGCCTCCTACAATGAGCAGTTCTTC. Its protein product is CASRPGQASYNEQFF.

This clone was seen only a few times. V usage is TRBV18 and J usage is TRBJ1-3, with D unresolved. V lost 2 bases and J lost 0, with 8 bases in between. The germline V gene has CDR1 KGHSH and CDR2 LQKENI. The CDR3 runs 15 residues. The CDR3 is CASSPSRDSGNTIYF. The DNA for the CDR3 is TGTGCCAGCTCACCAAGCCGGGACTCTGGAAACACCATATATTTT.

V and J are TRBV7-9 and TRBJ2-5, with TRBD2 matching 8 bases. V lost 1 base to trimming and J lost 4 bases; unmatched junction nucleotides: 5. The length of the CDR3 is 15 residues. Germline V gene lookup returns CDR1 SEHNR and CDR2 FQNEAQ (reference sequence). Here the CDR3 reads CASSLGLAIRETQYF. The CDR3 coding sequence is TGTGCCAGCAGCTTAGGACTAGCGATCCGAGAGACCCAGTACTTC.

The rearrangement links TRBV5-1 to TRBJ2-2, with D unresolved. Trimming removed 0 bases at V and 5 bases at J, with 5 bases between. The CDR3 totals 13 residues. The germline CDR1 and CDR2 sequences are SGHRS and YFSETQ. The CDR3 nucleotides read TGCGCCAGCAGCTTGGCGCCAACCGGGGAGCTGTTTTTT. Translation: CASSLAPTGELFF.

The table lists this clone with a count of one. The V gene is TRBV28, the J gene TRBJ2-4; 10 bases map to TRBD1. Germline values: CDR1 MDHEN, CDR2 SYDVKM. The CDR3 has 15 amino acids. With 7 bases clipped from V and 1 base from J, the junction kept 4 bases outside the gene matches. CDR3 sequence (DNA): TGTGCCAGCATAAGACAGGGGGCTGCCAAAAACATTCAGTACTTC. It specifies CASIRQGAAKNIQYF.

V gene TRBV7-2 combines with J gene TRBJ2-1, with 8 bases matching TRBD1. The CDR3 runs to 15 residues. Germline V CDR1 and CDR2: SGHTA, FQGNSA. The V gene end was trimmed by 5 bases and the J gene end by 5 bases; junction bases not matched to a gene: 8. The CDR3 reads CASSPPGTGDNEQFF. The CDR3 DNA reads TGTGCCAGCAGCCCCCCCGGGACAGGTGACAATGAGCAGTTCTTC.

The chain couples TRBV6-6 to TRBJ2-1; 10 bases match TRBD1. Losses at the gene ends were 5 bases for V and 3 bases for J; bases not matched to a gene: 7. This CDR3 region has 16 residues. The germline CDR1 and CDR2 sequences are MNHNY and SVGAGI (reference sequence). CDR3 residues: CASSTSGTGDYNEQFF. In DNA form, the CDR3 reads TGTGCCAGCAGTACATCCGGGACAGGGGACTACAATGAGCAGTTCTTC.

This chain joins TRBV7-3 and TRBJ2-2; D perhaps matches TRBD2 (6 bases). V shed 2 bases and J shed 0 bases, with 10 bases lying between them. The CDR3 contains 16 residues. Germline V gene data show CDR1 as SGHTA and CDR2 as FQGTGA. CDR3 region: CASSLLGTSNTGELFF. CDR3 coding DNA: TGTGCCAGCAGCTTACTTGGGACTTCGAACACCGGGGAGCTGTTTTTT.